These 27 T cell receptor beta chains originate from one sample sequenced in a study of cytomegalovirus exposure and HLA in healthy donors. Assay used: immunoSEQ multiplex PCR; TCRdb lists only in-frame clones, some missing. The sample includes some 120,000 clones, about 90% seen only once; the top ten take approximately 2.1%. Specimen: PBMCs. These receptors were obtained from a woman aged 18 to 35 in good health and CMV-seronegative.

V is TRBV30 and J is TRBJ1-1; TRBD1 is a possible D gene (6 bases). V lost 5 bases and J 5 bases, leaving 15 bases between the germline ends. The CDR3 spans 13 residues. The germline CDR1 and CDR2 sequences are GTSNPN and SVGIG (reference sequence). The DNA of the CDR3 is TGTGCCTGGGAAAGGGGGGGATGGACTGAAGCTTTCTTT. Protein: CAWERGGWTEAFF.

This chain joins TRBV6-6 and TRBJ1-5; weak D call: TRBD1 (5 bases). Between the trimmed V and J ends, which lost 2 bases and 2 bases, there was a span of 13 bases. Germline CDR1 and CDR2: MNHNY and SVGAGI (reference sequence). This CDR3 has 16 residues. The CDR3 DNA follows: TGTGCCAGCAGTTACGCCCAGGGTGGGCGCAATCAGCCCCAGCATTTT. This encodes CASSYAQGGRNQPQHF.

The chain couples TRBV4-2 to TRBJ2-7, with TRBD1 matching 7 bases. The trim removed 3 bases at V and 4 bases at J, leaving 9 bases unmatched. Germline V gene lookup returns CDR1 LGHNA and CDR2 YNFKEQ. This CDR3 spans 15 amino acids. CDR3 nucleotide sequence: TGTGCCAGCAGCCAGAGCGGAGACAGGGATTACGAGCAGTACTTC. This translates into CASSQSGDRDYEQYF.

This clone occurred once. The chain employs TRBV14 and TRBJ1-2; D is uncertain. The CDR3 totals 13 residues. The ends were cut back, 0 bases at V and 4 bases at J, with 6 bases in the middle. Germline CDR1 SGHDN, CDR2 FVKESK. This CDR3 reads CASSQERTYGYTF. DNA of the CDR3: TGTGCCAGCAGCCAAGAGCGAACCTATGGCTACACCTTC.

The chain carries TRBV4-2 and TRBJ1-1; 8 bases are shared with TRBD1. Germline CDR1 is LGHNA and CDR2 is YNFKEQ. This CDR3 is 15 amino acids long. The junction had 2 bases not matched to a gene; V was cut back by 0 bases and J by 2 bases. The CDR3 region is CASSQEGTGNTEAFF. Written as DNA, the CDR3 is TGTGCCAGCAGCCAAGAAGGGACAGGCAACACTGAAGCTTTCTTT.

The chain uses TRBV9 and TRBJ2-7; 7 bases align to TRBD1. CDR3 length equals 14 residues. Germline V gene sequence: CDR1 SGDLS, CDR2 YYNGEE. Trimming at V came to 4 bases and at J to 1 base, leaving 5 bases not matched to a gene. CDR3 sequence: CASSPKGQSYEQYF. The CDR3 bases are TGTGCCAGCAGCCCCAAGGGACAGTCCTACGAGCAGTACTTC.

This clone came up a few times. V is TRBV10-3 and J is TRBJ2-5; tentatively, D is TRBD1 (6 bases). CDR3 length: 12 residues. Germline values: CDR1 ENHRY, CDR2 SYGVKD. V lost 10 bases and J lost 3, with 12 bases in between. The CDR3 nucleotides are TGTGCCACCCTACGGACAGAAGAGACCCAGTACTTC. It is translated as CATLRTEETQYF.

The CDR3, as DNA: TGTGCCAGCATGGCGGGGAACACCTATAATTCACCCCTCCACTTT. It encodes CASMAGNTYNSPLHF. The V gene is TRBV6-1, the J gene TRBJ1-6; D gene uncertain. With 7 bases removed from V and 2 bases from J, the gap between germline ends came to 12 bases. The germline V gene encodes CDR1 MNHNS and CDR2 SASEGT. The CDR3 runs 15 residues.

This clone was observed once. The rearrangement links TRBV9 to TRBJ1-6, with 11 bases that match TRBD1. In germline, CDR1 is SGDLS, CDR2 YYNGEE. The CDR3 totals 17 residues. The trim removed 2 bases at V and 10 bases at J, leaving 11 bases unmatched. CDR3 region: CASSVAGQGALGSPLHF. DNA for the CDR3: TGTGCCAGCAGCGTGGCTGGACAGGGGGCGCTGGGGTCACCCCTCCACTTT.

CDR3 DNA: TGTGCCAGCAGTGAACCTTTGGGACAGATGAGCTCTGGGGCCAACGTCCTGACTTTC. It is translated as CASSEPLGQMSSGANVLTF. The chain carries TRBV6-1 and TRBJ2-6; 7 positions match TRBD1. Germline-derived CDR1 and CDR2 are MNHNS and SASEGT. This CDR3 is built from 19 residues. Losses at the gene ends were 2 bases for V and 0 bases for J; bases not matched to a gene: 10.

The chain has TRBV4-3 and TRBJ1-1; the D gene is possibly TRBD1 (6 bases). The CDR3 sequence is 15 residues long. CDR1 and CDR2 from the germline V gene are LGHNA and YSLEER. The germline V and J ends were trimmed by 4 bases and 1 base, with 13 bases remaining between them. The CDR3 coding sequence is TGCGCCAGCAGCCCTTCGGGGGGCGGGAACACTGAAGCTTTCTTT. It codes for CASSPSGGGNTEAFF.

The J gene is TRBJ1-1, the V gene TRBV2, with D possibly TRBD1 on 6 matching bases. In germline, CDR1 is SNHLY, CDR2 FYNNEI. This CDR3 is 13 amino acids long. The germline V and J ends were trimmed by 7 bases and 1 base, with 10 bases remaining between them. This CDR3 is CASTGTRNTEAFF. The CDR3 DNA follows: TGTGCCAGCACCGGGACAAGGAACACTGAAGCTTTCTTT.

The chain uses TRBV25-1 and TRBJ1-3; TRBD1 might be the D (5 bases). Germline-derived CDR1 and CDR2 are MGHDK and SYGVNS. Deletions cut 8 bases from V and 4 bases from J, with 18 bases between. CDR3 length: 15 residues. As DNA, the CDR3 is TGTGCCAGCGCATCCAGGGAGGTGTACGGAAACACCATATATTTT. Translation: CASASREVYGNTIYF.

The J gene is TRBJ2-5, the V gene TRBV28; TRBD2 matches 10 bases. Losses at the gene ends were 5 bases for V and 4 bases for J; bases not matched to a gene: 10. Germline CDR1 is MDHEN and CDR2 is SYDVKM. The CDR3 sequence is 16 residues long. The chain's CDR3 is CASSRASSSGRETQYF. DNA for the CDR3: TGTGCCAGCAGTCGGGCCAGCTCTAGCGGGAGAGAGACCCAGTACTTC.

The chain recombines TRBV5-1 with TRBJ2-3; 11 bases align to TRBD2. Germline V gene data show CDR1 as SGHRS and CDR2 as YFSETQ. The CDR3 extends over 16 amino acids. With 4 bases clipped from V and 6 bases from J, the junction kept 10 bases outside the gene matches. In DNA, the CDR3 is TGCGCCAGCAGCCTATTGACTAGCGGGAATGTGGATACGCAGTATTTT. Translation: CASSLLTSGNVDTQYF.

This clone was observed a few times. V and J are TRBV5-1 and TRBJ2-7; 12 bases map to TRBD2. J lost 3 bases, V lost 2 bases, and 3 bases had no gene match. This CDR3 is 15 amino acids long. Germline V gives CDR1 SGHRS, CDR2 YFSETQ. CDR3 DNA sequence: TGCGCCAGCAGCTTACTAGCGGGGGGCTACTACGAGCAGTACTTC. Translating gives CASSLLAGGYYEQYF. The full variable domain, completed using reference TRBV5-1 and TRBJ2-7, is KAGVTQTPRYLIKTRGQQVTLSCSPISGHRSVSWYQQTPGQGLQFLFEYFSETQRNKGNFPGRFSGRQFSNSRSEMNVSTLELGDSALYLCASSLLAGGYYEQYFGPGTRLTVT.

V is TRBV7-9 and J is TRBJ2-7; TRBD1 matches at 8 bases. Trimming took 6 bases from V and 3 from J; bases not matched to a gene: 13. The CDR3 consists of 16 residues. Germline V gene sequence: CDR1 SEHNR, CDR2 FQNEAQ (reference sequence). Here the CDR3 DNA reads TGTGCCAGCAGAATTAATCCGGGACAGGTCTTCTACGAGCAGTACTTC. This encodes CASRINPGQVFYEQYF.

The chain links TRBV5-1 to TRBJ2-5; the match to TRBD2 covers 13 bases. Germline lookup yields CDR1 SGHRS and CDR2 YFSETQ. This CDR3 comprises 16 residues. V shed 0 bases, J shed 2 bases, and the junction held 1 base outside the gene matches. The CDR3 loop reads CASSLAGLAGQETQYF. As DNA, the CDR3 is TGCGCCAGCAGCTTGGCGGGACTAGCGGGACAAGAGACCCAGTACTTC.

The gene calls are TRBV27 and TRBJ1-2; D may be TRBD1 (5 bases). The germline V and J ends were trimmed by 4 bases and 1 base, with 13 bases remaining between them. The germline V gene has CDR1 MNHEY and CDR2 SMNVEV (reference sequence). The CDR3 sequence is 15 residues long. CDR3 DNA sequence: TGTGCCAGCAGTTCAGGGACTGAGGATAACTATGGCTACACCTTC. Translating it yields CASSSGTEDNYGYTF.

V and J are TRBV21-1 and TRBJ2-1; the D call in the table, TRBD1, was not verified against the DNA. TRBV21-1 is a documented pseudogene. There are 16 residues in the CDR3. This CDR3 reads CASSGQGIEWTNEQFF. CDR3 sequence (DNA): TGTGCCAGCAGCGGACAGGGGATTGAGTGGACCAATGAGCAGTTCTTC.

The chain has TRBV30 and TRBJ1-1; D perhaps matches TRBD1 (6 bases). Germline V CDR1 and CDR2: GTSNPN, SVGIG (reference sequence). The CDR3 has 15 residues. V was pared by 0 bases and J by 5 bases, with 16 bases between. CDR3 protein: CAWSVSRGGGTEAFF. Written as DNA, the CDR3 is TGTGCCTGGAGTGTATCCAGGGGCGGGGGAACTGAAGCTTTCTTT.

This clone was recorded a few times. The chain carries TRBV5-1 and TRBJ2-1, with 15 positions matching TRBD2. In germline, CDR1 is SGHRS, CDR2 YFSETQ. V shed 0 bases, J shed 6 bases, and the junction held 7 bases outside the gene matches. CDR3 length equals 18 residues. CDR3 protein: CASSLGTSGRALVNEQFF. The CDR3 DNA follows: TGCGCCAGCAGCTTGGGGACTAGCGGGAGGGCCTTGGTCAATGAGCAGTTCTTC.

The chain is built from TRBV5-4 and TRBJ1-1; no firm D call. The V end was cut by 4 bases, the J end by 7 bases, with 17 bases between. Germline V lookup: CDR1 SGHNT, CDR2 YYREEE (reference sequence). The CDR3 runs to 14 residues. The CDR3 protein is CASSAERWAGEAFF. The CDR3, as DNA: TGTGCCAGCAGCGCAGAGAGGTGGGCGGGTGAAGCTTTCTTT.

The chain links TRBV6-5 to TRBJ2-7, with TRBD1 matching over 12 bases. Per the germline V gene, CDR1 is MNHEY and CDR2 is SVGAGI. The CDR3 totals 15 residues. V shed 7 bases and J 4 bases; nucleotides not matched to a gene: 8. The CDR3 nucleotides are TGTGCCAGCATTCCTACGGGACAGGGGGCTTACGAGCAGTACTTC. Its translation is CASIPTGQGAYEQYF.

The V gene is TRBV6-4, the J gene TRBJ2-5; 9 positions match TRBD1. Germline CDR1 and CDR2: MRHNA and SNTAGT. The junction had 10 bases not matched to a gene; V was cut back by 0 bases and J by 5 bases. This CDR3 contains 17 residues. As DNA, the CDR3 is TGTGCCAGCAGTGACTCGCCTTACAGGGGGCGCGGGGAGACCCAGTACTTC. Translated: CASSDSPYRGRGETQYF.

J is TRBJ2-6 and V is TRBV11-3; a possible D gene is TRBD2 (5 bases). Trimming removed 8 bases from V and 0 bases from J, with 11 bases in between. CDR1 is SGHNT, CDR2 YENEEA, per germline. This CDR3 is built from 15 residues. The CDR3 is CASGNRGSGANVLTF. The DNA of the CDR3 is TGTGCCAGCGGAAACCGGGGCTCTGGGGCCAACGTCCTGACTTTC.

The chain is built from TRBV5-1 and TRBJ2-1, with TRBD2 matching 13 bases. The J segment lost 9 bases and the V segment lost 4 bases, leaving 10 bases of the junction unmatched. This CDR3 comprises 16 residues. Germline lookup yields CDR1 SGHRS and CDR2 YFSETQ. CDR3 region: CASSGTGLAGVTEQFF. DNA of the CDR3: TGCGCCAGCAGCGGAACTGGACTAGCGGGAGTAACTGAGCAGTTCTTC.